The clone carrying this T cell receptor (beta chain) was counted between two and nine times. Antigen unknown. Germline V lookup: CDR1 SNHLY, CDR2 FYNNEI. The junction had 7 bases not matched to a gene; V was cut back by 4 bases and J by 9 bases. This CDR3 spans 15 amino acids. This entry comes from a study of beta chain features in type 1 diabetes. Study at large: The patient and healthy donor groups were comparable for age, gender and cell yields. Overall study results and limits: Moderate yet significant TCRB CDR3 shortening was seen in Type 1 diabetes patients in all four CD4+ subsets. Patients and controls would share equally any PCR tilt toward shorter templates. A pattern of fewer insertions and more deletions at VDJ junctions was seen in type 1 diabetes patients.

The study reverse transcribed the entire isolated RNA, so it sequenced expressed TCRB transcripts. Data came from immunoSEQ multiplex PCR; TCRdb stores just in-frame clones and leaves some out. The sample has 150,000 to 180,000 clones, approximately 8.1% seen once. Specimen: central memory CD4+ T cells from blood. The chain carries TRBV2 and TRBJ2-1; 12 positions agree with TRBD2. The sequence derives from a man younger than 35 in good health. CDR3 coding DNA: TGTGCCAGCAGTGCTAGCGGGGGGGCCGGGCGTGAGCAGTTCTTC. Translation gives CASSASGGAGREQFF.